This TCR beta chain was recovered during a study of T cell clusters in autoimmune cytopenias. CDR1 and CDR2 from the germline V gene are WSHSY and SAAADI. CDR3 length: 14 amino acids. TRB was amplified by touch-down multiplex PCR, primer pools A and B combined. Each CDR3 protein gets one entry in TCRdb, which reprocessed the multiplex PCR reads and gives no DNA. In total, the table holds around 7,500 distinct CDR3 sequences. Roughly 38,000 genome equivalents of blood DNA were amplified for TRB. These sequences were also reported in another study, on T cell repertoires in aging, cancer and after chemotherapy.

The genes are TRBV10-2 and TRBJ1-2. The sequence was obtained from a human donor with an autoimmune cytopenia or autoimmune hepatitis (not recorded which). The sequenced sample was peripheral blood. The CDR3 region is CASSERMGYYGYTF.